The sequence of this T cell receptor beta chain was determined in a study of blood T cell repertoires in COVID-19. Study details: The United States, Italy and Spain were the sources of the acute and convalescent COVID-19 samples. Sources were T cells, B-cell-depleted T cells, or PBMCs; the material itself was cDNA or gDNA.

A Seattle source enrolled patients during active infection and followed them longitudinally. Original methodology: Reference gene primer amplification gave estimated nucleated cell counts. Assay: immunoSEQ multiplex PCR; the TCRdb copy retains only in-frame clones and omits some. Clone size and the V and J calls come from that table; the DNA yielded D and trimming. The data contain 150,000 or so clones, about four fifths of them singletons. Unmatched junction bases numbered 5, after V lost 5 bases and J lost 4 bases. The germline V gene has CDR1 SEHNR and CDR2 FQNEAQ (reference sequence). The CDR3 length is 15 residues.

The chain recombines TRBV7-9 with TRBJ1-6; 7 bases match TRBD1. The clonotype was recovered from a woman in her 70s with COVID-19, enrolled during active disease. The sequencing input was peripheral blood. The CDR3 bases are TGTGCCAGCAGCGGGGACAGCTTATATAATTCACCCCTCCACTTT. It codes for CASSGDSLYNSPLHF.